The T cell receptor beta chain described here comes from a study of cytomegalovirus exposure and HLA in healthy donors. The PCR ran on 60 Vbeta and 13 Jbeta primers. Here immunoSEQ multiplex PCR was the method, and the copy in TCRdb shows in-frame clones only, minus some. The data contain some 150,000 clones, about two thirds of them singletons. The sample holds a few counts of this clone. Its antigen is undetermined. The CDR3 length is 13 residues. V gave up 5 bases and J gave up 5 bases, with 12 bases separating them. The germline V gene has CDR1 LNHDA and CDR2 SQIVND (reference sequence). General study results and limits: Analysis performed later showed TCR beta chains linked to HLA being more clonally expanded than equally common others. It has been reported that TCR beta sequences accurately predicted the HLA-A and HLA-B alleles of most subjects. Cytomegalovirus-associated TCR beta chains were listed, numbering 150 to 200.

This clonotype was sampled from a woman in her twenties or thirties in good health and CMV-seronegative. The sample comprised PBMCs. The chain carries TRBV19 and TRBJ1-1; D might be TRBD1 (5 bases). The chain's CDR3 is CASSPGRVTEAFF. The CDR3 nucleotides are TGTGCCAGTAGTCCTGGCAGGGTTACTGAAGCTTTCTTT.